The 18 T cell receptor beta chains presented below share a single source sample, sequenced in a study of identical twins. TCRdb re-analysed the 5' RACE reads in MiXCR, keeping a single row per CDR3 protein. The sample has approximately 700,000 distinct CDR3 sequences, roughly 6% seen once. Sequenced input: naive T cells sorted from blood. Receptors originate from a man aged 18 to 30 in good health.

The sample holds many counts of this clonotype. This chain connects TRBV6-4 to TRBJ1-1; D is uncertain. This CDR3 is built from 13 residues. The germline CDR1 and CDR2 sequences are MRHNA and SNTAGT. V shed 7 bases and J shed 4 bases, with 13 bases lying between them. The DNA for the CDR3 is TGTGCCAGCAAAACCGAGGGAGGCACTGAAGCTTTCTTT. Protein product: CASKTEGGTEAFF.

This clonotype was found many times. As DNA, the CDR3 is TGTGCCAGCAGCCACCCCCCGGACAGATCGAACACTGAAGCTTTCTTT. As protein: CASSHPPDRSNTEAFF. The chain uses TRBV7-8 and TRBJ1-1; a weak D match, TRBD1 (6 bases). Germline-derived CDR1 and CDR2 are SGHVS and FQNEAQ. Trimming removed 5 bases at V and 1 base at J, with 17 bases between. There are 16 residues in the CDR3.

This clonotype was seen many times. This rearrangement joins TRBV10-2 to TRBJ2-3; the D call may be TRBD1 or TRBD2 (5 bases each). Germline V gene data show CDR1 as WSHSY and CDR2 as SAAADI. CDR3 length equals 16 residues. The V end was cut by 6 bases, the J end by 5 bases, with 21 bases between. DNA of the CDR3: TGCGCCAGCAGACCTCGAGGGGAACGGGTCCGAGATACGCAGTATTTT. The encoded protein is CASRPRGERVRDTQYF.

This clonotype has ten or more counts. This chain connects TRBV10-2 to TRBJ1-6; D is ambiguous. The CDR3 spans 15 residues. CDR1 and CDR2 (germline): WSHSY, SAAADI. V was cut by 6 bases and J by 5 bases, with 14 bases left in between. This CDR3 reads CASSRVRQDNSPLHF. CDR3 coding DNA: TGCGCCAGCAGCCGGGTCAGACAAGATAATTCACCCCTCCACTTT.

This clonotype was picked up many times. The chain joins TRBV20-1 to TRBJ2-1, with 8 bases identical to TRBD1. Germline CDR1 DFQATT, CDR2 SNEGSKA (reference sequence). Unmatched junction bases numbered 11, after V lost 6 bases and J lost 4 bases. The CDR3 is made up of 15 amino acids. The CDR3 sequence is CSAPPQGAGYNEQFF. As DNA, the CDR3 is TGCAGTGCCCCGCCTCAGGGGGCCGGGTACAATGAGCAGTTCTTC.

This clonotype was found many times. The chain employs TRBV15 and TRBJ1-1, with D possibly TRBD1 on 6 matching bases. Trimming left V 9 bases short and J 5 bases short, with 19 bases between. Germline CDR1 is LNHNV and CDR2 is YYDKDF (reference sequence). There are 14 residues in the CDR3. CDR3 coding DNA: TGTGCCACATCTACAGGGAATCGTAGGACTGAAGCTTTCTTT. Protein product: CATSTGNRRTEAFF.

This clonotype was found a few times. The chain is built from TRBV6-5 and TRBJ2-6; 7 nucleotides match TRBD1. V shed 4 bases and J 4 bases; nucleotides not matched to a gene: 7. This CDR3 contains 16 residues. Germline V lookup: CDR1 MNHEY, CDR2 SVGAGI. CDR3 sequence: CASSSTRGRGANVLTF. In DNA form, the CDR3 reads TGTGCCAGCAGTTCAACTAGGGGGCGGGGGGCCAACGTCCTGACTTTC.

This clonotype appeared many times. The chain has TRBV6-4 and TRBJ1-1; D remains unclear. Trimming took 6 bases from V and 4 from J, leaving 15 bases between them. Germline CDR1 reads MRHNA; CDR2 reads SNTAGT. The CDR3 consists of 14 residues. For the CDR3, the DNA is TGTGCCAGCAGCGACGACGGGCCGGGCACTGAAGCTTTCTTT. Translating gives CASSDDGPGTEAFF.

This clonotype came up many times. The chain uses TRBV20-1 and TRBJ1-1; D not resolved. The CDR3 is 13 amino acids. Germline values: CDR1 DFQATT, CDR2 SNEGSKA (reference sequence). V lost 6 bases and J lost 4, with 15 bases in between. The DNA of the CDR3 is TGCAGTGCCCGCCGTATGGGCGGCACTGAAGCTTTCTTT. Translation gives CSARRMGGTEAFF.

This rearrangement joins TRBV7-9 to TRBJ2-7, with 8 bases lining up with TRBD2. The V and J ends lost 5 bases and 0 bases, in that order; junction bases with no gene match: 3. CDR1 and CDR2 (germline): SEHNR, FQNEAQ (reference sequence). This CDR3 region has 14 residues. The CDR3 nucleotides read TGTGCCAGCAGCACGGGGACTAGCTCCTACGAGCAGTACGTC. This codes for CASSTGTSSYEQYV.

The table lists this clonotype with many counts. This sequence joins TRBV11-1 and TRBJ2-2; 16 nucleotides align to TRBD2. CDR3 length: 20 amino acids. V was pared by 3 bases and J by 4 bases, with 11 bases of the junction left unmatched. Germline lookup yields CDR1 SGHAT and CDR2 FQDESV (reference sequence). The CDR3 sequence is CASSFIPGLAGGPSTGELFF. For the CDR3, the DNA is TGTGCCAGCAGCTTCATACCGGGACTAGCGGGAGGGCCTTCCACCGGGGAGCTGTTTTTT.

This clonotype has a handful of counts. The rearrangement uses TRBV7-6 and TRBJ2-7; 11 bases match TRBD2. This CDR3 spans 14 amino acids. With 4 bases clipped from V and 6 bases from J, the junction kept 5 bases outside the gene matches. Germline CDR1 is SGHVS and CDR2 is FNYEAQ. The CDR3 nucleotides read TGTGCCAGCAGCTCCACTGGACTAGCGGGCGAGCAGTACGTC. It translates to CASSSTGLAGEQYV.

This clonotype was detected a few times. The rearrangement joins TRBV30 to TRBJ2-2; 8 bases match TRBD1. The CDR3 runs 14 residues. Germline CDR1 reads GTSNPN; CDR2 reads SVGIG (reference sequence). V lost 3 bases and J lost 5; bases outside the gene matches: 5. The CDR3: CAWRRTGYTGELFF. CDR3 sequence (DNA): TGTGCCTGGAGAAGGACAGGGTATACCGGGGAGCTGTTTTTT.

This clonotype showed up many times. The CDR3 loop reads CASSPPRYYTQYF. The CDR3 nucleotides are TGTGCCAGCAGCCCACCGCGGTACTATACGCAGTATTTT. The V and J genes are TRBV7-9 and TRBJ2-3; D unresolved. CDR1 and CDR2 (germline): SEHNR, FQNEAQ (reference sequence). The CDR3 sequence is 13 residues long. Between the trimmed V and J ends, which lost 5 bases and 7 bases, there was a span of 13 bases.

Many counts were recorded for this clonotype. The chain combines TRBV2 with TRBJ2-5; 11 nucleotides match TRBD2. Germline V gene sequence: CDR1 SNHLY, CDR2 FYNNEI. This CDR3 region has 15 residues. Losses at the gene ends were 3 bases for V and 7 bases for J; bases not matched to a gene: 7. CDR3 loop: CASSELAGGPGTQYF. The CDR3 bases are TGTGCCAGCAGTGAGTTAGCGGGAGGGCCTGGGACCCAGTACTTC. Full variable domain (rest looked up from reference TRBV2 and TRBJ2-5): EPEVTQTPSHQVTQMGQEVILRCVPISNHLYFYWYRQILGQKVEFLVSFYNNEISEKSEIFDDQFSVERPDGSNFTLKIRSTKLEDSAMYFCASSELAGGPGTQYFGPGTRLLVL.

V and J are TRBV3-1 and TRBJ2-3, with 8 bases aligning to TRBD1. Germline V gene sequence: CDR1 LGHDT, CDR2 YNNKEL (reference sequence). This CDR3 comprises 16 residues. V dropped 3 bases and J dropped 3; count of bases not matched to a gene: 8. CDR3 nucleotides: TGTGCCAGCAGCCAGCTCACAGGGGGTTCAACAGATACGCAGTATTTT. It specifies CASSQLTGGSTDTQYF.

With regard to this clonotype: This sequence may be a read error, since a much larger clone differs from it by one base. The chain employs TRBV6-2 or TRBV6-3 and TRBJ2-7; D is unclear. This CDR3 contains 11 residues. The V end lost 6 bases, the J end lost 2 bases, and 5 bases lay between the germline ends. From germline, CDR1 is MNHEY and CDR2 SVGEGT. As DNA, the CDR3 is TGTGCCAGCAGACAAACCTACGAGCAGTACTTC. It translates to CASRQTYEQYF.

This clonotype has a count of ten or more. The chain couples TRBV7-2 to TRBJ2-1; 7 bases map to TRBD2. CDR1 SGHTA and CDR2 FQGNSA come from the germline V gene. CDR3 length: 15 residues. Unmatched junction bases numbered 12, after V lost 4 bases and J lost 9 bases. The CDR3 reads CASSSRPIGRGEQFF. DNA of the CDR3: TGTGCCAGCAGCTCAAGGCCAATAGGGAGGGGTGAGCAGTTCTTC.